These 19 T cell receptor beta chains share one sample of origin, sequenced in a study of breast tumors, draining lymph nodes, adjacent tissues. A single record per CDR3 protein comes from TCRdb applying MiXCR to the multiplex PCR reads. The data show about 47,000 distinct CDR3 sequences, more than 20% seen once. The sequencing input was breast tumor tissue. Source of these receptors: a female donor with breast cancer. Some clones in this sample may be carry-over from other donors' samples.

The chain recombines TRBV5-1 with TRBJ2-7, with TRBD1 matching 8 bases. This CDR3 has 15 amino acids. J lost 6 bases, V lost 1 base, and 9 bases had no gene match. Germline V CDR1 and CDR2: SGHRS, YFSETQ. The CDR3 spells CASSLQTGGLGEQYF. Written as DNA, the CDR3 is TGCGCCAGCAGCTTGCAAACAGGGGGTCTGGGCGAGCAGTACTTC.

This clonotype was counted ten times or more. The chain recombines TRBV10-1 with TRBJ2-3, with unresolved D. CDR1 is WNHNN and CDR2 is SYGVQD in the germline V gene (reference sequence). The V and J ends lost 3 bases and 7 bases respectively, with 5 bases between them. CDR3 size: 11 residues. The CDR3 loop is CASSDGNTQYF. The CDR3 nucleotides are TGCGCCAGCAGTGATGGGAATACGCAGTATTTT.

This clonotype was observed at least ten times. This sequence joins TRBV6-5 and TRBJ1-2; D is perhaps TRBD1 (6 bases). V was trimmed by 5 bases and J by 2 bases, leaving 15 bases between them. This CDR3 is built from 15 residues. Looked up from germline, CDR1 is MNHEY and CDR2 is SVGAGI. The CDR3 DNA sequence: TGTGCCAGCAGTCACCGTGGGGGGGCGAACTATGGCTACACCTTC. Encoded protein: CASSHRGGANYGYTF.

The CDR3 here is CASSEQPRDQNEQFF. For the CDR3, the DNA is TGTGCCAGCAGTGAACAACCCCGGGACCAGAATGAGCAGTTCTTC. The chain has TRBV6-1 and TRBJ2-1, with D perhaps being TRBD1 or TRBD2 (5 bases each). This CDR3 region has 15 residues. With 2 bases removed from V and 7 bases from J, the gap between germline ends came to 15 bases. CDR1 is MNHNS and CDR2 is SASEGT in the germline V gene.

This clonotype was counted many times. V is TRBV10-3 and J is TRBJ2-1; D is unresolved. The CDR3 length is 14 residues. The V and J ends lost 4 bases and 1 base respectively, with 8 bases between them. CDR1 is ENHRY and CDR2 is SYGVKD in the germline V gene. CDR3 nucleotides: TGTGCCATCAGTGCTAGTGGGTCCTACAATGAGCAGTTCTTC. Translating it yields CAISASGSYNEQFF.

Notes on this clonotype: Germline and junction disagree at one end, which may indicate a read error. J is TRBJ1-5 and V is TRBV4-2; D is undetermined. Germline CDR1 LGHNA, CDR2 YNFKEQ. The CDR3 covers 15 residues. The CDR3 here is CANSQEVNSNQPQHF. The CDR3 region has the DNA TGTGCCAACAGCCAAGAAGTCAACAGTAATCAGCCCCAGCATTTT.

The sample holds many counts of this clonotype. The J gene is TRBJ2-6, the V gene TRBV4-2; 8 nucleotides agree with TRBD2. CDR3 length: 16 amino acids. Germline values: CDR1 LGHNA, CDR2 YNFKEQ. J gave up 4 bases and V 4 bases, and 6 bases lay outside the gene matches. The CDR3 here is CASSPGGLQGANVLTF. In DNA form, the CDR3 reads TGTGCCAGCAGCCCGGGGGGGTTGCAGGGGGCCAACGTCCTGACTTTC.

Many counts were recorded for this clonotype. The chain recombines TRBV7-8 with TRBJ1-6; no firm D call. Per the germline V gene, CDR1 is SGHVS and CDR2 is FQNEAQ. Trimming took off 4 bases at V and 14 bases at J, with 12 bases between the two ends. CDR3 size: 12 residues. The CDR3 DNA reads TGTGCCAGCAGCTCCCGGGTCGGGGCCCTCCACTTT. Translating it yields CASSSRVGALHF.

This clonotype was picked up many times. The rearrangement links TRBV6-1 to TRBJ2-5; 8 positions agree with TRBD2. The CDR3 runs 16 residues. Germline V lookup: CDR1 MNHNS, CDR2 SASEGT. The V gene end was trimmed by 0 bases and the J gene end by 0 bases; junction bases not matched to a gene: 3. For the CDR3, the DNA is TGTGCCAGCAGTGAAGCTAGACTAGCGAACCAAGAGACCCAGTACTTC. This gives the protein CASSEARLANQETQYF.

As to this clonotype: A much larger clonotype is one base distant, so this may be a read error. J is TRBJ2-7 and V is TRBV18; D is possibly TRBD1 (6 bases). The CDR3 is 14 amino acids. The germline V gene encodes CDR1 KGHSH and CDR2 LQKENI. The CDR3 region has the DNA TGTACCAGCTCACCAACAGGGTTCTCCTACGAGCAGTACTTC. Its translation: CTSSPTGFSYEQYF.

The sample holds many counts of this clonotype. The chain carries TRBV29-1 and TRBJ2-7, with TRBD2 identical over 7 bases. The ends lost 6 bases at V and 6 bases at J; junction bases unmatched: 8. CDR1 SQVTM and CDR2 ANQGSEA come from the germline V gene. The CDR3 extends over 12 amino acids. The CDR3 DNA reads TGCAGCGTGGGGGGGGGATACAGCGAGCAGTACTTC. This gives the protein CSVGGGYSEQYF.

This clonotype has only a few counts. CDR3 region: CSASSQVGTQYF. The DNA of the CDR3 is TGCAGTGCTAGCTCCCAGGTCGGTACGCAGTATTTT. This chain connects TRBV20-1 to TRBJ2-3; D gene uncertain. CDR1 and CDR2 from the germline V gene are DFQATT and SNEGSKA (reference sequence). CDR3 length equals 12 residues. V was pared by 3 bases and J by 8 bases, with 12 bases between.

This clonotype was seen at least ten times. The V and J genes are TRBV7-2 and TRBJ1-3, with D unclear. Germline values: CDR1 SGHTA, CDR2 FQGNSA. V was trimmed by 4 bases and J by 0 bases, leaving 7 bases between them. This CDR3 spans 14 amino acids. CDR3 in amino acids: CASSSPGSGNTIYF. The CDR3 DNA follows: TGTGCCAGCAGCTCCCCAGGCTCTGGAAACACCATATATTTT.

A word on this clonotype: At one end, the junction sequence differs from germline, possibly due to a read error. This sequence joins TRBV27 and TRBJ2-1, with unresolved D. Germline V CDR1 and CDR2: MNHEY, SMNVEV (reference sequence). The CDR3 spans 13 residues. The CDR3 region is CASSLLQYSEQFF. The DNA of the CDR3 is TGTGCCAGCAGTTTATTACAGTACAGTGAGCAGTTCTTC.

Points on this clonotype: With a much larger clone just one base away, this may be a read error. The chain is built from TRBV20-1 and TRBJ2-1, with 9 bases matching TRBD2. V dropped 3 bases and J dropped 12; count of bases not matched to a gene: 6. Germline assignment: CDR1 DFQATT and CDR2 SNEGSKA (reference sequence). The CDR3 consists of 12 residues. DNA of the CDR3: TGCAGTGCTAGGGGGACTAGCCGTGGGCAGTTCTTC. Translated, it gives CSARGTSRGQFF.

On this clonotype itself: Germline and junction disagree at one end, which may indicate a read error. CDR3 bases: TGTGCCAGCAGCTTGCCGGCACAGGGGAACACAGATGCGCAGTATTTT. Translated: CASSLPAQGNTDAQYF. The chain joins TRBV5-4 to TRBJ2-3, with TRBD1 matching over 7 bases. Germline assignment: CDR1 SGHNT and CDR2 YYREEE (reference sequence). The CDR3 contains 16 residues.

To note about this clonotype: This may be a read error, as it is one base from a much larger clone. This chain connects TRBV10-3 to TRBJ2-7; D is ambiguous. Trimming pared 11 bases from V and 3 bases from J, leaving 11 bases between. Germline values: CDR1 ENHRY, CDR2 SYGVKD. CDR3 length: 11 amino acids. For the CDR3, the DNA is TGTGCCGTCGGACGGAACTACGAGCAGTACTTC. This codes for CAVGRNYEQYF.

This clonotype was picked up one time. CDR3 sequence (DNA): TGCGCCAGCAGCTCGGACAGGCTGAGCACTGAAGCTTTCTTT. Translated: CASSSDRLSTEAFF. The gene calls are TRBV5-1 and TRBJ1-1, with TRBD1 matching 7 bases. From germline, CDR1 is SGHRS and CDR2 YFSETQ. V trimming: 3 bases; J trimming: 4 bases; junction bases outside the gene matches: 6. The CDR3 spans 14 residues.

In its sample, this clonotype was seen many times. This chain links TRBV6-1 with TRBJ2-1; D is unresolved. The germline V and J ends were trimmed by 4 bases and 11 bases, with 9 bases remaining between them. From germline, CDR1 is MNHNS and CDR2 SASEGT. CDR3 size: 11 residues. The CDR3 region is CASSVVSQQFF. The DNA for the CDR3 is TGTGCCAGCAGTGTAGTTAGTCAGCAGTTCTTC.